Shown below are 23 T cell receptor beta chains from a single sample sequenced in a study of control samples from healthy donors and cancer patients. Clones were read by immunoSEQ multiplex PCR, and TCRdb kept only the in-frame ones, dropping some. The sample includes 65,000 to 90,000 clones, 85% to 95% of them seen just once. The sample taken for sequencing was blood. These receptors originate from a young woman in good health.

The chain employs TRBV5-6 and TRBJ1-2, with D possibly matching TRBD1 (6 bases). The CDR3 loop spans 12 amino acids. Trimming took off 5 bases at V and 12 bases at J, with 17 bases between the two ends. The germline V gene encodes CDR1 SGHDT and CDR2 YYEEEE. CDR3 residues: CASRLMQGWDTF. CDR3 coding DNA: TGTGCCAGCAGGTTGATGCAGGGGTGGGACACCTTC.

The chain recombines TRBV14 with TRBJ1-2; D is unresolved. Germline V gene data show CDR1 as SGHDN and CDR2 as FVKESK. Trimming took off 1 base at V and 5 bases at J, with 8 bases between the two ends. This CDR3 contains 13 residues. In nucleotides, the CDR3 is TGTGCCAGCAGCCAAGCAATGGCTTATGGCTACACCTTC. It codes for CASSQAMAYGYTF.

The V call is TRBV11-2, the J call TRBJ1-3, with no clear D. Germline CDR1 SGHAT, CDR2 FQNNGV. CDR3 length: 16 amino acids. Trimming removed 4 bases at V and 0 bases at J, with 13 bases between. The CDR3 nucleotides are TGTGCCAGCAGCTCCAAAGCGAAGAGCTCTGGAAACACCATATATTTT. This encodes CASSSKAKSSGNTIYF.

The chain has TRBV19 and TRBJ2-7; a possible D gene is TRBD1 (7 bases). Germline V gene lookup returns CDR1 LNHDA and CDR2 SQIVND (reference sequence). V shed 7 bases and J shed 6 bases, with 16 bases lying between them. This CDR3 comprises 13 residues. CDR3 coding DNA: TGTGCCAGTATCCCGGAGGGGGCCTGCGAGCAGTACTTC. Translation: CASIPEGACEQYF.

The rearrangement joins TRBV12-3 or TRBV12-4 to TRBJ1-4; no reliable D call. This CDR3 region has 12 residues. V was pared by 4 bases and J by 7 bases, with 7 bases between. In nucleotides, the CDR3 is TGTGCCAGCAGTTCCAGGAGTGAAAAACTGTTTTTT. Encoded protein: CASSSRSEKLFF.

This clone came up once. The chain carries TRBV10-1 and TRBJ1-6; D gene uncertain. The germline V gene encodes CDR1 WNHNN and CDR2 SYGVQD (reference sequence). This CDR3 region has 15 residues. The ends were cut back, 2 bases at V and 7 bases at J, with 12 bases in the middle. CDR3 sequence (DNA): TGCGCCAGCAGTGAGGGTAGGCGGGCAAATTCACCCCTCCACTTT. The encoded protein is CASSEGRRANSPLHF.

The rearrangement links TRBV27 to TRBJ1-5; the match to TRBD1 covers 7 bases. This CDR3 has 14 amino acids. CDR1 is MNHEY and CDR2 is SMNVEV in the germline V gene (reference sequence). The trim removed 3 bases at V and 7 bases at J, leaving 6 bases unmatched. Here the CDR3 DNA reads TGTGCCAGCAGTTTCCGACAGGGTGCCCAGCCCCAGCATTTT. Encoded protein: CASSFRQGAQPQHF.

This clone was found a few times. For the CDR3, the DNA is TGTGCCAGTAGTATAGATCTGATCGCGGGACGCCCCCCCAATCAGCCCCAGCATTTT. It encodes CASSIDLIAGRPPNQPQHF. The rearrangement joins TRBV19 to TRBJ1-5, with D tentatively TRBD1 (5 bases). CDR3 length equals 19 residues. V shed 0 bases and J shed 3 bases, with 21 bases lying between them. Per the germline V gene, CDR1 is LNHDA and CDR2 is SQIVND (reference sequence).

The V gene is TRBV3-1 (or the pseudogene TRBV3-2), the J gene TRBJ2-2; D might be TRBD1 (5 bases). The CDR3 length is 14 residues. CDR1 is LGHDT and CDR2 is YNNKEL in the germline V gene (reference sequence). Trimming stripped 2 bases from V and 6 bases from J, with 10 bases between. Written as DNA, the CDR3 is TGTGCCAGCAGCCAAAACAGGTCGCCCGGGGAGCTGTTTTTT. It encodes CASSQNRSPGELFF.

This rearrangement joins TRBV24-1 to TRBJ1-2, with 7 positions matching TRBD1. The CDR3 is made up of 15 amino acids. In germline, CDR1 is KGHDR, CDR2 SFDVKD. The J segment lost 2 bases and the V segment lost 3 bases, leaving 5 bases of the junction unmatched. The CDR3 DNA reads as TGTGCCACCAGTGATCGGACAGGAGGAAACTATGGCTACACCTTC. Protein: CATSDRTGGNYGYTF.

Only one count was recorded for this clone. This chain links TRBV7-3 with TRBJ2-3, with 9 positions matching TRBD2. The CDR3 is 14 residues long. CDR1 SGHTA and CDR2 FQGTGA come from the germline V gene. The ends lost 4 bases at V and 5 bases at J; junction bases unmatched: 4. The CDR3 loop is CASSYLAGQDTQYF. The CDR3 DNA reads as TGTGCCAGCAGCTACCTAGCGGGGCAAGATACGCAGTATTTT.

The CDR3 region has the DNA TGTGCCAGCAGTGCCGGGACTAGCGGCTCTAGCACAGATACGCAGTATTTT. Its translation: CASSAGTSGSSTDTQYF. The V and J genes are TRBV25-1 and TRBJ2-3, with 11 bases identical to TRBD2. The J segment lost 0 bases and the V segment lost 4 bases, leaving 6 bases of the junction unmatched. CDR1 and CDR2 (germline): MGHDK, SYGVNS. This CDR3 region has 17 residues.

The gene calls are TRBV7-3 and TRBJ2-2; D gene uncertain. Between the trimmed V and J ends, which lost 5 bases and 4 bases, there was a span of 14 bases. The CDR3 contains 15 residues. Germline CDR1 SGHTA, CDR2 FQGTGA. The CDR3 DNA reads as TGTGCCAGCAGCGCCCGGCAGTCGGGCACCGGGGAGCTGTTTTTT. It specifies CASSARQSGTGELFF.

Turning to this clone: The same CDR3 arises from other DNA sequences in this sample as well. The gene calls are TRBV12-3 or TRBV12-4 and TRBJ1-2, with D unresolved. This CDR3 spans 11 amino acids. The V end lost 3 bases, the J end lost 6 bases, and 5 bases lay between the germline ends. The DNA of the CDR3 is TGTGCCAGCAGTTTGGGAAATGGCTACACCTTC. Amino acid sequence: CASSLGNGYTF.

The genes are TRBV29-1 and TRBJ2-1; 10 nucleotides align to TRBD1. Germline V gene data show CDR1 as SQVTM and CDR2 as ANQGSEA. The V segment lost 0 bases and the J segment 6 bases; nucleotides outside the gene matches: 5. The CDR3 is made up of 15 amino acids. CDR3 DNA sequence: TGCAGCGTTGAAGATCGACAGGGGGCAGGCAATGAGCAGTTCTTC. It translates to CSVEDRQGAGNEQFF.

This sequence joins TRBV29-1 and TRBJ1-1, with a weak D call TRBD1 (5 bases). Germline assignment: CDR1 SQVTM and CDR2 ANQGSEA. The length of the CDR3 is 13 residues. Trimming took 5 bases from V and 0 from J, leaving 10 bases between them. CDR3 amino acids: CSVFRGVNTEAFF. The CDR3 DNA sequence: TGCAGCGTTTTTAGGGGCGTGAACACTGAAGCTTTCTTT.

The count of this clone is one. This chain uses TRBV4-2 with TRBJ1-2, with a possible D match to TRBD1 (5 bases). Germline V gene data show CDR1 as LGHNA and CDR2 as YNFKEQ. The CDR3 spans 15 residues. The V end lost 0 bases, the J end lost 5 bases, and 13 bases lay between the germline ends. The DNA for the CDR3 is TGTGCCAGCAGCCAAGAAGACCCTGGGGGTTATGGCTACACCTTC. This sequence encodes CASSQEDPGGYGYTF.

The rearrangement links TRBV18 to TRBJ1-3; a weak D match, TRBD1 (5 bases). Germline assignment: CDR1 KGHSH and CDR2 LQKENI. V was pared by 3 bases and J by 3 bases, with 12 bases between. The CDR3 runs 15 residues. CDR3: CASSPTDGSGNTIYF. For the CDR3, the DNA is TGTGCCAGCTCACCGACAGATGGTAGTGGAAACACCATATATTTT.

The chain joins TRBV7-9 to TRBJ1-3, with 7 bases that match TRBD1. CDR1 and CDR2 (germline): SEHNR, FQNEAQ (reference sequence). This CDR3 spans 16 amino acids. V shed 3 bases and J 2 bases; nucleotides not matched to a gene: 7. This CDR3 reads CASSLEGQTPGNTIYF. The CDR3 DNA reads as TGTGCCAGCAGCTTGGAGGGACAGACCCCTGGAAACACCATATATTTT.

This chain connects TRBV4-1 to TRBJ2-3; possible D gene TRBD1, 6 bases. The CDR3 spans 16 residues. V was shortened by 1 base and J by 0 bases, with 11 bases between the two germline ends. The germline gives CDR1 MGHRA, CDR2 YSYEKL. The CDR3 nucleotides read TGCGCCAGCAGCCAAGCCGGGACATTCAGCACAGATACGCAGTATTTT. Protein product: CASSQAGTFSTDTQYF.

Turning to this clone: Other DNA sequences in this specimen translate into the identical CDR3. The rearrangement uses TRBV7-9 and TRBJ1-3; unclear D gene. The CDR3 sequence is 13 residues long. The V and J ends lost 0 bases and 2 bases respectively, with 2 bases between them. Per the germline V gene, CDR1 is SEHNR and CDR2 is FQNEAQ (reference sequence). The CDR3 loop is CASSLATGNTIYF. The CDR3 DNA is TGTGCCAGCAGCTTAGCGACTGGAAACACCATATATTTT.

The DNA for the CDR3 is TGTGCCAGTAGTCCGCGTATGAACACTGAAGCTTTCTTT. Its translation is CASSPRMNTEAFF. The genes are TRBV19 and TRBJ1-1; no reliable D call. This CDR3 region has 13 residues. Germline CDR1 LNHDA, CDR2 SQIVND (reference sequence). The V and J ends lost 5 bases and 0 bases respectively, with 7 bases between them. Supplemented by reference TRBV19 and TRBJ1-1, the full variable domain reads DGGITQSPKYLFRKEGQNVTLSCEQNLNHDAMYWYRQDPGQGLRLIYYSQIVNDFQKGDIAEGYSVSREKKESFPLTVTSAQKNPTAFYLCASSPRMNTEAFFGQGTRLTVV.

This chain joins TRBV11-1 and TRBJ1-6; 9 bases line up with TRBD1. Germline assignment: CDR1 SGHAT and CDR2 FQDESV (reference sequence). The CDR3 contains 15 residues. Germline trimming cut 5 bases from V and 4 bases from J; bases unmatched to any gene: 3. CDR3 region: CASSAGTGYNSPLHF. As DNA, the CDR3 is TGTGCCAGCAGCGCCGGGACAGGGTATAATTCACCCCTCCACTTT.